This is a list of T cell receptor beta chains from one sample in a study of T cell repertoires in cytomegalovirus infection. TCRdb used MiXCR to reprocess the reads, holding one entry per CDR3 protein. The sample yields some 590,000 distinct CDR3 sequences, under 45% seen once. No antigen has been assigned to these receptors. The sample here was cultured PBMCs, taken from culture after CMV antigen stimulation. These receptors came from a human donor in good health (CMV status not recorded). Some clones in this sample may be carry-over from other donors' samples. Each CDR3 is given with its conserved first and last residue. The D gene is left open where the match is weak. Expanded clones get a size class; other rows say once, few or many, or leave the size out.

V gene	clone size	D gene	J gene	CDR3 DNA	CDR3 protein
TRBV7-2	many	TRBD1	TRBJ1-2	TGTGCCAGCAGTTACAGGGGGCGTCTGGACTATGGCTACACCTTC	CASSYRGRLDYGYTF
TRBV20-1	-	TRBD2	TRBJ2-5	TGCAGTGCTAGAGACCAACTAGCGGGAAAAGAGACCCAGTACTTC	CSARDQLAGKETQYF
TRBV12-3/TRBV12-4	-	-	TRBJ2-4	TGTGCCAGCAGTTACAGAACACCGCCCAAAAACATTCAGTACTTC	CASSYRTPPKNIQYF
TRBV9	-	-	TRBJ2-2	TGTGCCAGCAGCCCGGGGGCGGTGAACACCGGGGAGCTGTTTTTT	CASSPGAVNTGELFF
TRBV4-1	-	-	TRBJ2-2	TGCGCCAGCAGCCAAGCGGGACACCTACAGAACACCGGGGAGCTGTTTTTT	CASSQAGHLQNTGELFF
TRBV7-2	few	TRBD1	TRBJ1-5	TGTGCCAGCAGCTTAGGACCGGGACAGCTTTATAGCAATCAGCCCCAGCATTTT	CASSLGPGQLYSNQPQHF
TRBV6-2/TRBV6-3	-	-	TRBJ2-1	TGTGCCAGCAGCCCAGCCGGGACTGGCGGGGTAAATGAGCAGTTCTTC	CASSPAGTGGVNEQFF
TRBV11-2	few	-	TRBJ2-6	TGTGCCAGCAGCAGACCCGGCGTCCTGACTTTC	CASSRPGVLTF
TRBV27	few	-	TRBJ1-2	TGTGCCAGCAGTTCTACCGGGACGGAATTCTATGGCTACACCTTC	CASSSTGTEFYGYTF
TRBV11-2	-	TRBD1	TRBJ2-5	TGTGCCAGCAGCTCATCGGGACAGGGGGAGACCCAGTACTTC	CASSSSGQGETQYF
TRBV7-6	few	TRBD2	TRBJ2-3	TGTGCCAGCAGCTTAGGGACTAGCGGGGCCGGATCAGATACGCAGTATTTT	CASSLGTSGAGSDTQYF
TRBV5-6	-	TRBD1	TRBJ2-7	TGTGCCAGCAGCTCCCAACCTTGGACAGGGGATACCTACGAGCAGTACTTC	CASSSQPWTGDTYEQYF
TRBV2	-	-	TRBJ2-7	TGTGCCAGCAAAAGTTCCTACGAGCAGTACTTC	CASKSSYEQYF
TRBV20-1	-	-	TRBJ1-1	TGCAGTGCTAGAGATCTGGAAAGGAACACTGAAGCTTTCTTT	CSARDLERNTEAFF
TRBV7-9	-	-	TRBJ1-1	TGTGCCAGCAGCTTAATTGGGCAGGGGATTGTTTTCTTT	CASSLIGQGIVFF
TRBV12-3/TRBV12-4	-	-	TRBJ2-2	TGTGCCAGCCGCTACCCACTGTTGGTTCCGAACACCGGGGAGCTGTTTTTT	CASRYPLLVPNTGELFF
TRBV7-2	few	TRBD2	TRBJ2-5	TGTGCCAGCAGCTTACAGCGGGAGGCGGGAGAGACCCAGTACTTC	CASSLQREAGETQYF
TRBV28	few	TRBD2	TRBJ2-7	TGTGCCAGCAGTCTGCCCGGGGGGGGCCTAAGCTCCTACGAGCAGTACTTC	CASSLPGGGLSSYEQYF
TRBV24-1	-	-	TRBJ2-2	TGTGCCACCAGGCCCGACGGATTGAACACCGGGGAGCTGTTTTTT	CATRPDGLNTGELFF
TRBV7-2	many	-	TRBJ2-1	TGTGCCAGCAGCGCAGACAGTTACAATGAGCAGTTCTTC	CASSADSYNEQFF
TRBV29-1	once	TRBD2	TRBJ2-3	TGCAGCGCGGGGACTAGCGTTACAGATACGCAGTATTTT	CSAGTSVTDTQYF
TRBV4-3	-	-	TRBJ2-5	TGCGCCAGCAGCCAAGATCTAGGGGGGATCAAAGAGACCCAGTACTTC	CASSQDLGGIKETQYF
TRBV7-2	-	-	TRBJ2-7	TGTGCCAGCAGCCCCGGACCCTACCTGGACGAGCAGTACTTC	CASSPGPYLDEQYF
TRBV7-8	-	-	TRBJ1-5	TGTGCCAGCAGCCCCCCGGGCTTCCACCGGGGCAATCAGCCCCAGCATTTT	CASSPPGFHRGNQPQHF
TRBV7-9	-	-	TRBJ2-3	TGTGCCAGCAGCTTCCACCGTGGCGTGGATACGCAGTATTTT	CASSFHRGVDTQYF
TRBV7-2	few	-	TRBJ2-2	TGTGCCAGCAGCCTATTGGGGCGGGCATCCCGCGGGGAGCTGTTTTTT	CASSLLGRASRGELFF
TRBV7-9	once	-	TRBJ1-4	TGTGCCAGCAGCTTAGGGAACAGGGCGGCCCAAAAACTGTTTTTT	CASSLGNRAAQKLFF
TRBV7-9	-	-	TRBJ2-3	TGTGCCAGCAGCTTAGCGCCGGTCGGGATCGATACGCAGTATTTT	CASSLAPVGIDTQYF
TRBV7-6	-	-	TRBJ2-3	TGTGCCAGCAGCTTAGAGGGCGGGATGGGCACAGATACGCAGTATTTT	CASSLEGGMGTDTQYF
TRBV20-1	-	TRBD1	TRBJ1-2	TGCAGTGCCCGACTTCTAACAGGGGGCCCCTATGGCTACACCTTC	CSARLLTGGPYGYTF
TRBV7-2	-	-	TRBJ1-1	TGTGCCAGCAGCTGGCGGGCAGCGAACACTGAAGCTTTCTTT	CASSWRAANTEAFF
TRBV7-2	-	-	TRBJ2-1	TGTGCCAGCACCCTTGCCCAGGGCTTCGGCAATGAGCAGTTCTTC	CASTLAQGFGNEQFF
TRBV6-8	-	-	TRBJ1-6	TGTGCCAGCAGTTACAATAGTGGGGGTTCACCCCTCCACTTT	CASSYNSGGSPLHF
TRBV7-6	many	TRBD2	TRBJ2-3	TGTGCCAGCAGCTTAGCCGCGAGCGGGGGGGCCCCAGATACGCAGTATTTT	CASSLAASGGAPDTQYF
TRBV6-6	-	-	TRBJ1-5	TGTGCCAGCCTCTTGGGGACACTCGGGTATAGCAATCAGCCCCAGCATTTT	CASLLGTLGYSNQPQHF
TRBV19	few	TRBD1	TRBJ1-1	TGTGCCAGTATAAGGGACAGGGGTTTTGACACTGAAGCTTTCTTT	CASIRDRGFDTEAFF
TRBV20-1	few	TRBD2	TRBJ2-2	TGCAGTGCCCGGGGGGGCATCACCGGGGAGCTGTTTTTT	CSARGGITGELFF
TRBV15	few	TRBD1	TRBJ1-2	TGTGCCACCAGCAGCCCTACAGGGGGCGGCTACACCTTC	CATSSPTGGGYTF
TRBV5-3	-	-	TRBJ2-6	TGTGCCAGAAGCAGCCTCCTCGGTGGGGCCAACGTCCTGACTTTC	CARSSLLGGANVLTF
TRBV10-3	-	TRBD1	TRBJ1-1	TGTGCCATCAGTGAGTCGACGGGACAGGGTGGATTAGCTTTCTTT	CAISESTGQGGLAFF
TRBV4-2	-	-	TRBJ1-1	TGTGCCAGCAGCCCAGGGTTTGGGGGTAACACTGAAGCTTTCTTT	CASSPGFGGNTEAFF
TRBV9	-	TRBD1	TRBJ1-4	TGTGCCAGCAGCGGTGGGACAGGTGGTGAAAAACTGTTTTTT	CASSGGTGGEKLFF
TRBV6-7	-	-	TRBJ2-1	TGTGCCAGCAGTGGCCTAGGACGGGAGATCTACAATGAGCAGTTCTTC	CASSGLGREIYNEQFF
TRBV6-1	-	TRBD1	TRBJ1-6	TGTGCCAGCTCGGGGAGACAGGGGTGGAATTCACCCCTCCACTTT	CASSGRQGWNSPLHF
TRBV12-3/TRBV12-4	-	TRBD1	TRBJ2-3	TGTGCCAGCAGTCTCGGACAGGGTCAAAGTTTAGCTCGCACAGATACGCAGTATTTT	CASSLGQGQSLARTDTQYF
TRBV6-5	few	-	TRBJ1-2	TGTGCCAGCAGTTATCCTGGGTATGGCTACACCTTC	CASSYPGYGYTF
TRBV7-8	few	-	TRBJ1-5	TGTGCCAGCAGCCAGGAAGACGGGACAACCTTCATTCAGCCCCAGCATTTT	CASSQEDGTTFIQPQHF
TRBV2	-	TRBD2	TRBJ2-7	TGTGCCAGCAGTGGGAGCGGGATCGAGCAGTACTTC	CASSGSGIEQYF
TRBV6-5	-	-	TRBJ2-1	TGTGCCAGCAGTCGATTTAGCGGCTCCTACAATGAGCAGTTCTTC	CASSRFSGSYNEQFF
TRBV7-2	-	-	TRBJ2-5	TGTGCCAGCAGCCTGCGACAGGTTCAAGAGACCCAGTACTTC	CASSLRQVQETQYF
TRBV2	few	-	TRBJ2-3	TGTGCCAGCAGTGCGGGACTCTACACAGATACGCAGTATTTT	CASSAGLYTDTQYF
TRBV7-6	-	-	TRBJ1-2	TGTGCCAGCAGCTTATTGAGGGCAGGGCACTATGGCTACACCTTC	CASSLLRAGHYGYTF
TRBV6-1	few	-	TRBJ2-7	TGTGCCAGCAGTAGACAGGTATACTACGAGCAGTACTTC	CASSRQVYYEQYF